These 25 T cell receptor beta chains were sequenced from one sample in a study of blood T cells in healthy people across ages. Alongside a J-beta primer mix, a sample-barcoded 5' primer served in a second PCR lasting roughly 6 to 12 cycles. One entry per CDR3 protein, called by TCRdb with MiXCR from the 5' RACE reads. The table lists roughly 1,700,000 distinct CDR3 sequences, 28% of them singletons. The sequenced sample consisted of blood. The receptors here all came from a woman aged 25-40 years in good health.

V and J are TRBV19 and TRBJ1-4; a weak D match, TRBD1 (6 bases). Trimming pared 2 bases from V and 0 bases from J, leaving 7 bases between. The CDR3 is made up of 15 amino acids. Germline V gene data show CDR1 as LNHDA and CDR2 as SQIVND (reference sequence). CDR3 region: CASSIQGTTNEKLFF. CDR3 DNA: TGTGCCAGTAGTATACAGGGGACAACTAATGAAAAACTGTTTTTT.

The genes are TRBV20-1 and TRBJ1-2; no definite D call. The CDR3 extends over 13 amino acids. With 3 bases removed from V and 4 bases from J, the gap between germline ends came to 12 bases. The V gene's germline CDR1 is DFQATT and CDR2 SNEGSKA (reference sequence). CDR3 sequence reads: CSARNSVAYGYTF. Here the CDR3 DNA reads TGCAGTGCTAGGAACAGCGTCGCCTATGGCTACACCTTC.

This clonotype was observed a few times. The chain carries TRBV24-1 and TRBJ2-1; possible D gene TRBD1, 5 bases. The V end lost 4 bases, the J end lost 12 bases, and 15 bases lay between the germline ends. CDR1 is KGHDR and CDR2 is SFDVKD in the germline V gene. CDR3 size: 13 residues. CDR3 in amino acids: CATSDSPPDMQFF. CDR3 DNA: TGTGCCACCAGTGACTCGCCTCCGGACATGCAGTTCTTC.

The sample holds a few counts of this clonotype. The chain is built from TRBV14 and TRBJ2-7, with D uncertain. Germline loops: CDR1 SGHDN, CDR2 FVKESK. Deletions cut 4 bases from V and 8 bases from J, with 15 bases between. The CDR3 is 13 residues long. The DNA of the CDR3 is TGTGCCAGCAGCCTTCCGGGCGCCATCAAGCAGTACTTC. Translated: CASSLPGAIKQYF.

This clonotype was observed a few times. CDR3 in amino acids: CASSESRDRKGFRVAFF. The CDR3 nucleotides are TGCGCCAGCAGTGAGTCGCGGGACCGGAAAGGTTTTAGGGTAGCTTTCTTT. This sequence joins TRBV10-1 and TRBJ1-1; maybe TRBD1 (5 bases). Germline CDR1 WNHNN, CDR2 SYGVQD (reference sequence). The CDR3 spans 17 residues. V was clipped by 0 bases and J by 10 bases, with 24 bases between them.

This clonotype was counted a few times. The V and J genes are TRBV12-3 or TRBV12-4 and TRBJ1-6; the match to TRBD1 covers 8 bases. This CDR3 comprises 15 residues. V was pared by 7 bases and J by 6 bases, with 8 bases of the junction left unmatched. For the CDR3, the DNA is TGTGCCAGCAACTTCGGACAGGGCGGTAATTCACCCCTCCACTTT. It codes for CASNFGQGGNSPLHF.

This clonotype was seen only a few times. This sequence joins TRBV7-2 and TRBJ2-7, with TRBD2 identical over 11 bases. The germline CDR1 and CDR2 sequences are SGHTA and FQGNSA. V lost 5 bases, J lost 0 bases, and 12 bases stayed unmatched. The CDR3 loop spans 18 amino acids. CDR3 region: CASSRLTSGDSRSYEQYF. The CDR3 nucleotides are TGTGCCAGCAGCCGACTGACTAGCGGGGACTCTCGCTCCTACGAGCAGTACTTC.

Worth noting for this clonotype: At one of its ends the junction is not consistent with the germline gene, which may arise from a read error. The chain is built from TRBV3-1 and TRBJ2-7, with D possibly matching TRBD1 (5 bases). This CDR3 is built from 15 residues. Germline V gives CDR1 LGHDT, CDR2 YNNKEL (reference sequence). DNA for the CDR3: TGTGCCATCAGCCAAGAAAGGGGCATCTCCTACGAGCAGTACTTC. It codes for CAISQERGISYEQYF.

There are a few counts of this clonotype. The chain joins TRBV12-3 or TRBV12-4 to TRBJ2-1; D tentatively reads TRBD1 or TRBD2 (5 bases each). Gene TRBJ2-7 matches the end of the DNA better, so the J call may be wrong. This CDR3 is built from 15 residues. The CDR3 here is CASSTSGARYNEQYF. Here the CDR3 DNA reads TGTGCCAGCAGCACCTCCGGGGCTAGGTACAATGAGCAGTACTTC.

The V call is TRBV9, the J call TRBJ2-1; D might be TRBD2 (7 bases). With 0 bases removed from V and 6 bases from J, the gap between germline ends came to 10 bases. The germline gives CDR1 SGDLS, CDR2 YYNGEE. The CDR3 sequence is 14 residues long. The CDR3 reads CASSVGGGPNEQFF. The CDR3 nucleotides are TGTGCCAGCAGCGTAGGGGGGGGCCCCAATGAGCAGTTCTTC.

This sequence joins TRBV7-2 and TRBJ1-2; D possibly corresponds to TRBD1 (6 bases). This CDR3 is 16 amino acids long. Germline CDR1 and CDR2: SGHTA and FQGNSA. V dropped 3 bases and J dropped 2 bases, with 16 bases sitting between them. DNA for the CDR3: TGTGCCAGCAGCTTCGTCCCCCGGGACAAAAACTATGGCTACACCTTC. It codes for CASSFVPRDKNYGYTF. The whole variable domain, filled in from reference TRBV7-2 and TRBJ1-2, reads GAGVSQSPSNKVTEKGKDVELRCDPISGHTALYWYRQSLGQGLEFLIYFQGNSAPDKSGLPSDRFSAERTGGSVSTLTIQRTQQEDSAVYLCASSFVPRDKNYGYTFGSGTRLTVV.

This clonotype has at least ten counts. The chain uses TRBV3-1 and TRBJ2-1; TRBD2 agrees at 14 bases. After removal of 4 bases from V and 8 bases from J, the junction contained 4 bases not matched to a gene. Germline V gives CDR1 LGHDT, CDR2 YNNKEL (reference sequence). This CDR3 region has 15 residues. CDR3 sequence: CASSPPGLAGDEQFF. In nucleotides, the CDR3 is TGTGCCAGCAGCCCCCCGGGACTAGCGGGGGATGAGCAGTTCTTC.

CDR3 sequence reads: CASSQGTLSYNSPLHF. The DNA for the CDR3 is TGCGCCAGCAGCCAAGGGACCCTCTCCTATAATTCACCCCTCCACTTT. The V gene is TRBV4-1, the J gene TRBJ1-6; no definite D call. Trimming pared 1 base from V and 0 bases from J, leaving 7 bases between. The CDR3 is 16 residues long. Germline V CDR1 and CDR2: MGHRA, YSYEKL.

This clonotype showed up just a few times. A much more abundant neighbour one base away suggests this may be a read error. The chain uses TRBV10-3 and TRBJ2-5, with 11 bases fitting TRBD2. The CDR3 is made up of 14 amino acids. CDR1 is ENHRY and CDR2 is SYGVKD in the germline V gene. The J segment lost 11 bases and the V segment lost 5 bases, leaving 10 bases of the junction unmatched. The CDR3 DNA reads as TGTGCCATCAGTCCTAGCGGGAGGTCGAATGAGCAGTACTTC. This translates into CAISPSGRSNEQYF.

This clonotype was picked up a small number of times. The CDR3 sequence: CASSHWEEETQYF. Here the CDR3 DNA reads TGTGCCAGCAGCCACTGGGAGGAAGAGACCCAGTACTTC. The chain carries TRBV3-1 and TRBJ2-5; D perhaps matches TRBD2 (6 bases). The CDR3 consists of 13 residues. The V and J ends lost 3 bases and 3 bases respectively, with 8 bases between them. The germline CDR1 and CDR2 sequences are LGHDT and YNNKEL (reference sequence).

The rearrangement links TRBV28 to TRBJ2-3, with TRBD2 identical over 8 bases. The CDR3 is 15 amino acids. J was trimmed by 6 bases and V by 5 bases; bases with no gene match: 10. Per the germline V gene, CDR1 is MDHEN and CDR2 is SYDVKM. In nucleotides, the CDR3 is TGTGCCAGCAGTGCTCCGGGGGGGCGGTCGGATACGCAGTATTTT. Its protein product is CASSAPGGRSDTQYF. The whole variable domain, remainder taken from reference TRBV28 and TRBJ2-3, is DVKVTQSSRYLVKRTGEKVFLECVQDMDHENMFWYRQDPGLGLRLIYFSYDVKMKEKGDIPEGYSVSREKKERFSLILESASTNQTSMYLCASSAPGGRSDTQYFGPGTRLTVL.

In its sample, this clonotype was seen a few times. With a much larger clone just one base away, this may be a read error. V gene TRBV7-2 combines with J gene TRBJ2-1; D remains ambiguous. CDR1 is SGHTA, CDR2 FQGNSA, per germline. V lost 5 bases, J lost 7 bases, and 9 bases lay in between. This CDR3 comprises 12 residues. CDR3 coding DNA: TGTGCCAGCAGCACGGCCCGGAATGAGCAGTTCTTC. Its translation: CASSTARNEQFF.

To note about this clonotype: Mismatch with germline at one junction end may stem from a read error. This chain joins TRBV12-3 or TRBV12-4 and TRBJ2-1; 8 nucleotides align to TRBD1. This CDR3 comprises 14 residues. CDR3 amino acids: CANSPGGADNEQFF. In DNA, the CDR3 is TGTGCCAACAGTCCAGGGGGCGCGGACAATGAGCAGTTCTTC.

This clonotype was counted ten times or more. This chain connects TRBV7-2 to TRBJ2-7; D may be TRBD2 (6 bases). Germline V gene lookup returns CDR1 SGHTA and CDR2 FQGNSA. The CDR3 has 15 residues. V gave up 4 bases and J gave up 2 bases, with 15 bases separating them. The CDR3 here is CASSSPNRGTYEQYF. The CDR3 DNA is TGTGCCAGCAGCTCCCCAAACCGGGGGACCTACGAGCAGTACTTC.

This clonotype was counted between two and nine times. This chain joins TRBV7-9 and TRBJ1-6; D may be TRBD1 (5 bases). This CDR3 spans 16 amino acids. The germline V and J ends were trimmed by 3 bases and 5 bases, with 14 bases remaining between them. Germline V gene sequence: CDR1 SEHNR, CDR2 FQNEAQ (reference sequence). This CDR3 is CASSLGDRGDNSPLHF. DNA for the CDR3: TGTGCCAGCAGCTTGGGGGACCGCGGGGATAATTCACCCCTCCACTTT.

This chain joins TRBV6-1 and TRBJ1-1, with a possible D match to TRBD1 (5 bases). Germline V gene lookup returns CDR1 MNHNS and CDR2 SASEGT. Trimming pared 1 base from V and 5 bases from J, leaving 8 bases between. The CDR3 runs to 13 residues. In DNA, the CDR3 is TGTGCCAGCAGTGAAGTCCCAGGGACTGAAGCTTTCTTT. Amino acid sequence: CASSEVPGTEAFF.

This clonotype was seen more than once but under ten times. The rearrangement joins TRBV20-1 to TRBJ2-1; 14 nucleotides agree with TRBD2. CDR3 length: 15 amino acids. V lost 5 bases and J lost 5; bases outside the gene matches: 5. Germline V gives CDR1 DFQATT, CDR2 SNEGSKA (reference sequence). The DNA for the CDR3 is TGCAGTGCTGCCAGACTAGCGGGGGGGGACAATGAGCAGTTCTTC. Translation gives CSAARLAGGDNEQFF.

This clonotype occurred a few times. The chain is built from TRBV7-2 and TRBJ2-3; perhaps D is TRBD1 or TRBD2 (5 bases each). CDR3 length: 14 residues. The V and J ends lost 4 bases and 7 bases respectively, with 15 bases between them. CDR1 is SGHTA, CDR2 FQGNSA, per germline. CDR3 protein: CASSSNGAVNTQYF. Here the CDR3 DNA reads TGTGCCAGCAGCTCGAACGGGGCGGTGAATACGCAGTATTTT. Full variable domain (remainder filled in from reference TRBV7-2 and TRBJ2-3): GAGVSQSPSNKVTEKGKDVELRCDPISGHTALYWYRQSLGQGLEFLIYFQGNSAPDKSGLPSDRFSAERTGGSVSTLTIQRTQQEDSAVYLCASSSNGAVNTQYFGPGTRLTVL.

The chain is built from TRBV6-5 and TRBJ1-2; 9 nucleotides match TRBD1. V dropped 5 bases and J dropped 8; count of bases not matched to a gene: 12. CDR3 size: 15 residues. Germline V lookup: CDR1 MNHEY, CDR2 SVGAGI. As DNA, the CDR3 is TGTGCCAGCAGTAAGACGACAGGGGGAGGTATGGGCTACACCTTC. It encodes CASSKTTGGGMGYTF.

The rearrangement uses TRBV5-1 and TRBJ1-6; D might be TRBD1 (6 bases). In germline, CDR1 is SGHRS, CDR2 YFSETQ. The CDR3 has 14 residues. V was cut by 5 bases and J by 8 bases, with 14 bases left in between. The CDR3 nucleotides are TGCGCCAGCAGAATTGGGGGCGCGGATTCACCCCTCCACTTT. It translates to CASRIGGADSPLHF.